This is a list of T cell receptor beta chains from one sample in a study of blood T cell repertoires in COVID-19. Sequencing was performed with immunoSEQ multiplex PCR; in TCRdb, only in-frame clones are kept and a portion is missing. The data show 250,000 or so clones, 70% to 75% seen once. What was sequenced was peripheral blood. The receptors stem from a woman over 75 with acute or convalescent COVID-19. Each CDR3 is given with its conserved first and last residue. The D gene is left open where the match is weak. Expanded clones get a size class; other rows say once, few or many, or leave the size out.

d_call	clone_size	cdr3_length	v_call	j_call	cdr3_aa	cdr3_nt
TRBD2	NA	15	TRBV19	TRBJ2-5	CASSRSMGLWETQYF	TGTGCCAGTAGTAGATCGATGGGACTATGGGAGACCCAGTACTTC
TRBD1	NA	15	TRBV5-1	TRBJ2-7	CASSTQAGGHYEQYF	TGCGCCAGCAGCACCCAGGCAGGGGGCCACTACGAGCAGTACTTC
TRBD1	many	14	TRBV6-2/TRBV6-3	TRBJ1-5	CASSSGQDFQPQHF	TGTGCCAGCAGCTCCGGACAGGACTTTCAGCCCCAGCATTTT
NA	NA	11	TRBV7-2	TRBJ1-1	CASSRNTEAFF	TGTGCCAGCAGCCGGAACACTGAAGCTTTCTTT
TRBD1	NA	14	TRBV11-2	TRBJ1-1	CASSLTGANTEAFF	TGTGCCAGCAGCTTAACAGGGGCTAACACTGAAGCTTTCTTT
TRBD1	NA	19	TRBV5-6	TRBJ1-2	CASSLVSVLSGQPNYGYTF	TGTGCCAGCAGCTTGGTATCTGTTTTGTCGGGACAGCCTAACTATGGCTACACCTTC
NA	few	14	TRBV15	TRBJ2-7	CATSRRAPTNEQYF	TGTGCCACCAGCAGGAGGGCACCGACGAACGAGCAGTACTTC
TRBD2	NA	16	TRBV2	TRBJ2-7	CASSARGLAGVNEQYF	TGTGCCAGCAGTGCCCGGGGACTAGCGGGGGTCAACGAGCAGTACTTC
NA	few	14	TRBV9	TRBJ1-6	CASSPRQGNSPLHF	TGTGCCAGCAGCCCCCGGCAGGGGAATTCACCCCTCCACTTT
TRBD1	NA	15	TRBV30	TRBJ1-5	CAWSAKQGFNQPQHF	TGTGCCTGGAGTGCGAAACAGGGGTTCAATCAGCCCCAGCATTTT
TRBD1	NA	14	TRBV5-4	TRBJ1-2	CASSLAGTVYGYTF	TGTGCCAGCAGCTTGGCGGGGACAGTCTATGGCTACACCTTC
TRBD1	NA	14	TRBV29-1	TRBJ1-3	CSVQMTGPGNTIYF	TGCAGCGTCCAAATGACAGGGCCTGGAAACACCATATATTTT
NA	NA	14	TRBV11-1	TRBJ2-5	CASSLDGRWETQYF	TGTGCCAGCAGCTTAGACGGGAGATGGGAGACCCAGTACTTC
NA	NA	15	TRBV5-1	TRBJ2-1	CASSLEGDSYNEQFF	TGCGCCAGCAGCTTGGAAGGGGATTCCTACAATGAGCAGTTCTTC
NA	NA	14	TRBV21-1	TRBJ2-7	CASSYVREFHEQYF	TGTGCCAGCAGCTATGTTCGGGAGTTCCACGAGCAGTACTTC
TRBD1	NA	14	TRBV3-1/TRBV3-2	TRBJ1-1	CASSLRGPRTEAFF	TGTGCCAGCAGCCTGAGGGGGCCCCGCACTGAAGCTTTCTTT
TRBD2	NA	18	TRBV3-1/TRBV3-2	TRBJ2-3	CASSQETLLAGVSDTQYF	TGTGCCAGCAGCCAAGAAACCCTACTAGCGGGAGTTTCAGATACGCAGTATTTT
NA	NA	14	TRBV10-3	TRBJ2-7	CAISVIYVENEQYF	TGTGCCATCAGTGTTATTTACGTCGAGAACGAGCAGTACTTC
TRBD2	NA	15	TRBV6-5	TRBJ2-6	CASSIRGAGANVLTF	TGTGCCAGCAGTATACGGGGGGCTGGGGCCAACGTCCTGACTTTC
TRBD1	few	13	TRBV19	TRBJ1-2	CASSNSQGYGYTF	TGTGCCAGTAGTAACTCACAGGGGTATGGCTACACCTTC
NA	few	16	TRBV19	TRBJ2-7	CASSPSGTSYLYEQYF	TGTGCCAGTAGTCCCAGCGGCACCTCTTACCTCTACGAGCAGTACTTC
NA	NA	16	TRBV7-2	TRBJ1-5	CASSLGMWRTNQPQHF	TGTGCCAGCAGCTTAGGGATGTGGAGAACAAATCAGCCCCAGCATTTT
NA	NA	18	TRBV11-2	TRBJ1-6	CASSLGHQGTEGNSPLHF	TGTGCCAGCAGCTTAGGACACCAGGGCACGGAGGGAAATTCACCCCTCCACTTT
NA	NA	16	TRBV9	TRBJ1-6	CASSPTDISYNSPLHF	TGTGCCAGCAGCCCCACCGACATCTCCTATAATTCACCCCTCCACTTT
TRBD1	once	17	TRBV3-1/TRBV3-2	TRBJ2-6	CASSRQNRGAGANVLTF	TGTGCCAGCAGCCGGCAAAACAGGGGGGCTGGGGCCAACGTCCTGACTTTC
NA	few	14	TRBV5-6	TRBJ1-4	CASSLEAGHEKLFF	TGTGCCAGCAGCTTGGAGGCAGGGCACGAAAAACTGTTTTTT
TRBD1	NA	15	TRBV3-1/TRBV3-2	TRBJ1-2	CASSQKTGGFSGYTF	TGTGCCAGCAGCCAAAAGACAGGGGGCTTTAGTGGCTACACCTTC
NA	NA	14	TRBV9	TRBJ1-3	CASSAGGDGNTIYF	TGTGCCAGCAGCGCGGGGGGGGATGGAAACACCATATATTTT
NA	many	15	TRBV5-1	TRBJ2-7	CASSPDYMSSYEQYF	TGCGCCAGCAGCCCCGACTATATGAGCTCCTACGAGCAGTACTTC
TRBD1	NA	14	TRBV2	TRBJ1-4	CASRRQGYNEKLFF	TGTGCCAGCAGGCGACAGGGCTACAATGAAAAACTGTTTTTT
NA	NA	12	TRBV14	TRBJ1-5	CASSLNNQPQHF	TGTGCCAGCAGCCTCAACAATCAGCCCCAGCATTTT
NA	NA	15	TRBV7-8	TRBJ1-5	CASSFDLGSNQPQHF	TGTGCCAGCAGCTTTGACCTAGGCAGCAATCAGCCCCAGCATTTT
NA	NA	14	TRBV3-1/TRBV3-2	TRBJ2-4	CASSQDGAGNIQYF	TGTGCCAGCAGCCAAGATGGGGCTGGGAACATTCAGTACTTC
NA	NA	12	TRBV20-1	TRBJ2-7	CSASRGQDEQYF	TGCAGTGCTAGTCGGGGTCAGGACGAGCAGTACTTC
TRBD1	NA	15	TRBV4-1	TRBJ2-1	CASMPGTGIYNEQFF	TGCGCCAGCATGCCCGGGACAGGGATCTACAATGAGCAGTTCTTC
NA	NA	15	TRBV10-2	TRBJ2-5	CASSEGGAGGQTQYF	TGCGCCAGCAGTGAAGGTGGAGCAGGGGGGCAGACCCAGTACTTC
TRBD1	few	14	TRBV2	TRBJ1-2	CASSERDRSGGYTF	TGTGCCAGCAGTGAAAGGGACAGGTCGGGTGGCTACACCTTC
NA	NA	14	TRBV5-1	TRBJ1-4	CASSPQGDREKLFF	TGCGCCAGCAGCCCTCAGGGCGATCGTGAAAAACTGTTTTTT
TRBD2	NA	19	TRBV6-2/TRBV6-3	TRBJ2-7	CASSYSNLPGREVSYEQYF	TGTGCCAGCAGTTACTCCAACCTTCCGGGGCGGGAGGTCTCCTACGAGCAGTACTTC
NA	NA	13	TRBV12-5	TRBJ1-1	CASGGVGGTEAFF	TGTGCTAGTGGAGGAGTGGGGGGCACTGAAGCTTTCTTT
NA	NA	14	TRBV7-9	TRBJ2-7	CASSHAGGAYEQYF	TGTGCCAGCAGCCATGCCGGCGGGGCCTACGAGCAGTACTTC
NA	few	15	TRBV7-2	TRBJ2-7	CASSQSGRGSYEQYF	TGTGCCAGCAGCCAGTCCGGTAGGGGCTCCTACGAGCAGTACTTC
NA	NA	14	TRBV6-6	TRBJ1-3	CASGRPHSGNTIYF	TGTGCCAGCGGGCGCCCTCACTCTGGAAACACCATATATTTT
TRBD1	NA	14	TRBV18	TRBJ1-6	CASSLDRVNSPLHF	TGTGCCAGCTCCCTAGACAGGGTAAATTCACCCCTCCACTTT
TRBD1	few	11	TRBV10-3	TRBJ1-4	CASRDSEKLFF	TGTGCCTCCCGGGACAGCGAAAAACTGTTTTTT
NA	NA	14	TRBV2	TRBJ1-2	CASTPGRGYYGYTF	TGTGCCAGCACCCCGGGGCGGGGGTACTATGGCTACACCTTC
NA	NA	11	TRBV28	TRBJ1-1	CATVVETEAFF	TGTGCCACCGTGGTCGAGACTGAAGCTTTCTTT
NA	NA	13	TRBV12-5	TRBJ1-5	CASGLEANQPQHF	TGTGCTAGTGGTTTGGAAGCCAATCAGCCCCAGCATTTT
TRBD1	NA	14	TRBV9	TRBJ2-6	CASSPGQGGNVLTF	TGTGCCAGCAGCCCGGGACAGGGGGGGAACGTCCTGACTTTC
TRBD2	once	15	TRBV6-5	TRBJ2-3	CASIPRGLGGDTQYF	TGTGCCAGCATCCCTAGGGGACTAGGTGGAGATACGCAGTATTTT
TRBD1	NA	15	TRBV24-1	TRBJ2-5	CATSEGTGGQETQYF	TGTGCCACCAGTGAGGGGACAGGGGGACAAGAGACCCAGTACTTC
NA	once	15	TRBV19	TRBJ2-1	CASSMAAAGNNEQFF	TGTGCCAGTAGTATGGCGGCGGCGGGAAACAATGAGCAGTTCTTC
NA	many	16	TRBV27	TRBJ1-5	CASSPGVSNSNQPQHF	TGTGCCAGCAGCCCCGGAGTTAGTAATAGCAATCAGCCCCAGCATTTT
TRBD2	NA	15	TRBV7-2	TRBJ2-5	CASSLGAGGLETQYF	TGTGCCAGCAGCTTAGGAGCGGGGGGGTTGGAGACCCAGTACTTC
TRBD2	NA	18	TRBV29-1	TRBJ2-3	CSVSGRAEREVWTDTQYF	TGCAGCGTTTCAGGCAGGGCAGAGCGGGAGGTATGGACAGATACGCAGTATTTT
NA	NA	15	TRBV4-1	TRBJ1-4	CASSKQGLTNEKLFF	TGCGCCAGCAGCAAGCAGGGGCTCACTAATGAAAAACTGTTTTTT